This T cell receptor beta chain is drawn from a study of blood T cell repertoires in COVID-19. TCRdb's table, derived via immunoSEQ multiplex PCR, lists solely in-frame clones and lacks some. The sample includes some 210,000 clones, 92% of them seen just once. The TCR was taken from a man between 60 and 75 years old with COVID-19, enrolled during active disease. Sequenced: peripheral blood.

In DNA, the CDR3 is TGTGCCAGCATCTACGCGCATGAGCAGTTCTTC. It is translated as CASIYAHEQFF. The rearrangement joins TRBV28 to TRBJ2-1; D is unclear. CDR3 length: 11 amino acids. In germline, CDR1 is MDHEN, CDR2 SYDVKM. V lost 7 bases, J lost 8 bases, and 9 bases lay in between.